The 15 T cell receptor beta chains given below trace back to one sample, sequenced in a study of metastatic and nonmetastatic thyroid tumors. MiXCR was used by TCRdb to re-call the PCR reads. The table records about 35,000 clones, around 28% of them present only once. Nobody among the patients had been given any treatment before thyroid surgery. Material: blood. The receptors were gathered from a female donor with papillary thyroid cancer or a benign thyroid nodule (not recorded which). Some clones in this sample may be carry-over from other donors' samples.

This clone was observed a few times. The rearrangement links TRBV28 to TRBJ1-1; D not certain. CDR1 and CDR2 (germline): MDHEN, SYDVKM. The V and J ends lost 6 bases and 0 bases respectively, with 17 bases between them. The CDR3 totals 16 residues. CDR3 region: CASRIRHGAMNTEAFF. CDR3 DNA: TGTGCCAGCAGAATCCGACATGGAGCCATGAACACTGAAGCTTTCTTT.

The rearrangement uses TRBV5-5 and TRBJ1-3, with D unclear. Trimming shortened V by 4 bases and J by 0 bases, and 14 bases separated the two germline ends. The CDR3 sequence is 16 residues long. Looked up from germline, CDR1 is SGHKS and CDR2 is YYEKEE (reference sequence). This CDR3 reads CASSRSGQISGNTIYF. CDR3 bases: TGTGCCAGCAGCCGATCCGGGCAAATCTCTGGAAACACCATATATTTT.

Notes on this clone: A read error may be the cause here, since a much bigger clone is one base away. This chain links TRBV5-4 with TRBJ1-1, with D tentatively TRBD1 (6 bases). This CDR3 has 13 residues. V dropped 4 bases and J dropped 7 bases, with 14 bases sitting between them. Germline CDR1 SGHNT, CDR2 YYREEE (reference sequence). CDR3 DNA: TGTGCCAGCAGCCTGTACCGGGACATTGAAGCTTTCTTT. It codes for CASSLYRDIEAFF.

The genes are TRBV19 and TRBJ1-1; D gene uncertain. CDR3 length equals 14 residues. The germline V and J ends were trimmed by 4 bases and 5 bases, with 14 bases remaining between them. Germline V gene data show CDR1 as LNHDA and CDR2 as SQIVND (reference sequence). CDR3 residues: CASSNYRTGTEAFF. CDR3 DNA: TGTGCCAGTAGTAACTACCGGACCGGGACTGAAGCTTTCTTT.

This clone was found a few times. The germline gene is not matched at one end of the junction; a read error may be the cause. This chain connects TRBV6-2 or TRBV6-3 to TRBJ1-2; 7 nucleotides align to TRBD1. This CDR3 comprises 18 residues. CDR1 is MNHEY, CDR2 SVGEGT, per germline. The CDR3 is CASTLNRGTNGVNYGYTF. CDR3 DNA: TGTGCCAGCACCCTAAACAGGGGTACCAATGGAGTAAACTACGGCTACACCTTC.

The gene calls are TRBV6-1 and TRBJ2-3, with 8 bases fitting TRBD2. Trimming removed 3 bases from V and 5 bases from J; junction bases left unmatched: 10. Germline CDR1 and CDR2: MNHNS and SASEGT. The CDR3 runs 16 residues. The CDR3 loop is CASSDGGGSRKDTQYF. CDR3 coding DNA: TGTGCCAGCAGTGACGGGGGGGGCTCTAGAAAAGATACGCAGTATTTT.

This clone was seen only a few times. The rearrangement uses TRBV28 and TRBJ2-7; D not certain. The V end was cut by 3 bases, the J end by 1 base, with 7 bases between. This CDR3 contains 13 residues. The V gene's germline CDR1 is MDHEN and CDR2 SYDVKM. The CDR3 here is CASSFGPSYEQYF. DNA of the CDR3: TGTGCCAGCAGTTTCGGCCCATCCTACGAGCAGTACTTC.

The J gene is TRBJ1-2, the V gene TRBV20-1; D remains unclear. Germline CDR1 is DFQATT and CDR2 is SNEGSKA (reference sequence). Deletions cut 0 bases from V and 2 bases from J, with 10 bases between. The CDR3 extends over 14 amino acids. The CDR3 nucleotides read TGCAGTGCTAGAGATCTGGCGGCGAACTATGGCTACACCTTC. Protein product: CSARDLAANYGYTF.

This clone turned up a few times. One end of the junction varies from germline; a read error may be responsible. The rearrangement joins TRBV6-1 to TRBJ2-1; D might be TRBD1 or TRBD2, each matching 5 bases. Germline values: CDR1 MNHNS, CDR2 SASEGT. The CDR3 totals 12 residues. The CDR3 here is CASIGTYNEHFF. CDR3 nucleotides: TGTGCCAGCATCGGGACCTACAATGAGCATTTCTTC.

The V and J genes are TRBV2 and TRBJ2-7; D not certain. This CDR3 has 12 amino acids. Trimming pared 4 bases from V and 0 bases from J, leaving 4 bases between. In germline, CDR1 is SNHLY, CDR2 FYNNEI. The CDR3 DNA is TGTGCCAGCAGTGGCTACTCCTACGAGCAGTACTTC. Amino acids: CASSGYSYEQYF. Using reference TRBV2 and TRBJ2-7 for the parts outside the CDR3, the full variable domain is EPEVTQTPSHQVTQMGQEVILRCVPISNHLYFYWYRQILGQKVEFLVSFYNNEISEKSEIFDDQFSVERPDGSNFTLKIRSTKLEDSAMYFCASSGYSYEQYFGPGTRLTVT.

Concerning this clone: One end of the junction fails to match germline, which may point to a read error. The V and J genes are TRBV27 and TRBJ1-1, with D unresolved. There are 13 residues in the CDR3. Germline-derived CDR1 and CDR2 are MNHEY and SMNVEV (reference sequence). In nucleotides, the CDR3 is TGTGCCAGCAGTTTTGTTAGGGCCACTGAATCTTTCTTT. It is translated as CASSFVRATESFF.

By share, this clone ranks as medium-sized (0.01 to 0.1%). The gene calls are TRBV6-1 and TRBJ1-2, with 9 bases matching TRBD1. The CDR3 spans 14 residues. From germline, CDR1 is MNHNS and CDR2 SASEGT. J lost 6 bases, V lost 6 bases, and 8 bases had no gene match. For the CDR3, the DNA is TGTGCCAGCAGATGGGACAGGGAGGGGGATGGCTACACCTTC. Translated, it gives CASRWDREGDGYTF.

CDR3 bases: TGTGCCAGCAGCCAAGAAGACCGCTCTGGAAACACCATATATTTT. Encoded protein: CASSQEDRSGNTIYF. The chain carries TRBV4-2 and TRBJ1-3; the D is unclear. The CDR3 extends over 15 amino acids. The V end lost 0 bases, the J end lost 0 bases, and 6 bases lay between the germline ends. Germline CDR1 is LGHNA and CDR2 is YNFKEQ.

This clone has at least ten counts. This chain connects TRBV6-4 to TRBJ2-2; 10 bases match TRBD1. Germline CDR1 MRHNA, CDR2 SNTAGT. J was trimmed by 7 bases and V by 2 bases; bases with no gene match: 7. The CDR3 length is 16 residues. This CDR3 reads CASSDAPGQGSGELFF. The CDR3 DNA reads TGTGCCAGCAGTGACGCCCCGGGACAGGGGAGCGGGGAGCTGTTTTTT.

The chain carries TRBV6-6 and TRBJ2-1, with D uncertain. The CDR3 has 14 residues. Germline-derived CDR1 and CDR2 are MNHNY and SVGAGI (reference sequence). V was pared by 2 bases and J by 7 bases, with 12 bases between. The CDR3 spells CASSYTRSRNEQFF. CDR3 DNA: TGTGCCAGCAGTTACACCCGAAGTAGGAATGAGCAGTTCTTC.